Below, one T cell receptor (beta chain) is given with its context. The antigen is unknown. V trimming: 6 bases; J trimming: 0 bases; junction bases outside the gene matches: 9. Germline-derived CDR1 and CDR2 are SGHVS and FQNEAQ. The CDR3 extends over 16 amino acids. Healthy bone marrow donors made up the cohort. The sample originates from a study of cytomegalovirus exposure and HLA in healthy donors. Study observations and caveats: In a later analysis, across HLA loci, associated TCR counts were highest for DRB1, lowest for HLA-C. For presence/absence analyses, sequencing depth was assumed to be roughly uniform across donors. Reports indicated that the classifier achieved high specificity and sensitivity in diagnosing cytomegalovirus status.

Primers included in the PCR were 60 Vbeta and 13 Jbeta primers. TCRdb keeps only in-frame clones here, not all; method: immunoSEQ multiplex PCR. Of about 160,000 clones listed, about three quarters are singletons. The origin of this receptor is a female donor in good health and CMV-seronegative. The gene calls are TRBV7-8 and TRBJ2-5; 8 bases match TRBD2. What was sequenced was PBMCs. CDR3 DNA sequence: TGTGCCAGCAGTCATAGCGGGAACCGATACCAAGAGACCCAGTACTTC. Translated: CASSHSGNRYQETQYF. The full variable domain, rest sourced from reference TRBV7-8 and TRBJ2-5, is GAGVSQSPRYKVAKRGQDVALRCDPISGHVSLFWYQQALGQGPEFLTYFQNEAQLDKSGLPSDRFFAERPEGSVSTLKIQRTQQEDSAVYLCASSHSGNRYQETQYFGPGTRLLVL.